This T cell receptor beta chain comes out of a study of blood T cell repertoires in COVID-19. About the study: There were acute and convalescent COVID-19 samples, and they came from the United States, Italy and Spain. The cDNA or gDNA used as material had been derived from T cells, B-cell-depleted T cells, or PBMCs.

The CDR3 is made up of 15 amino acids. V shed 4 bases and J shed 3 bases, with 12 bases lying between them. Germline values: CDR1 KGHDR, CDR2 SFDVKD. Per the study methods: Amplification of reference gene primers was used by the study to estimate nucleated cell counts. The repertoire was sequenced with immunoSEQ multiplex PCR; TCRdb's copy has only in-frame clones and lacks some. Clone size and V and J calls were adopted from that table, with D and trimming inferred from the DNA. The sample comprises 130,000 or so clones, approximately 80% of which are singletons, and 9.5% to 15% rests with the top ten.

Sequencing was done on a sample of peripheral blood. V gene TRBV24-1 combines with J gene TRBJ2-1; D uncertain. This sequence originates from a woman aged 60-75 years with acute or convalescent COVID-19. CDR3 protein: CATSETSTGYNEQFF. The CDR3 DNA reads as TGTGCCACCAGTGAGACTTCGACGGGCTACAATGAGCAGTTCTTC.